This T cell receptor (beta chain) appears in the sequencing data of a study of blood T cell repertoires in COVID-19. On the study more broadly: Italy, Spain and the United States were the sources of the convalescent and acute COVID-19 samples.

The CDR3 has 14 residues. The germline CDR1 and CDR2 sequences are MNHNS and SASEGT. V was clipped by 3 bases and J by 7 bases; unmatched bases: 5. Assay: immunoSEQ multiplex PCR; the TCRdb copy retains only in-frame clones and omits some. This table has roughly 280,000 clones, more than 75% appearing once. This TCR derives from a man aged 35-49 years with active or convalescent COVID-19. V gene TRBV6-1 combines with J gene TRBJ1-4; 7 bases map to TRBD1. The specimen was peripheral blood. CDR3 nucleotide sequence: TGTGCCAGCAGTGAGCCGACAGGGAGTGAAAAACTGTTTTTT. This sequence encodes CASSEPTGSEKLFF.